This T cell receptor (beta chain) was recovered during a study of T cell repertoires in cytomegalovirus infection. Overall study context: Recently identified HLA-C-restricted and well-studied HLA-B-restricted CMV epitopes were used.

MiXCR, applied by TCRdb to the reads, yields one record per CDR3 protein. The sample lists roughly 120,000 distinct CDR3 sequences, around 31% seen once, with around two fifths in the top ten. Notes on this clonotype: The antigen remains undetermined.

V lost 1 base and J lost 8, with 8 bases in between. The CDR3 is 11 residues long. The germline V gene has CDR1 SQVTM and CDR2 ANQGSEA. Sequences were derived from CD8+ T cells from cultured PBMCs, sampled from culture after CMV antigen stimulation. The TCR originated in a human donor in good health (CMV status not recorded). Some clones in this sample may be carry-over from other donors' samples. V is TRBV29-1 and J is TRBJ1-2; D is unresolved. CDR3 coding DNA: TGCAGCGTTGAAGGGCGGTGGGGCTACACCTTC. It specifies CSVEGRWGYTF.